Listed below are T cell receptor beta chains from one sample, sequenced in a study of blood T cell repertoires in COVID-19. Clones were sequenced by immunoSEQ multiplex PCR, and TCRdb holds only the in-frame ones, with some missing. The table shows around 400,000 clones, with approximately 89% occurring only once. The sequenced sample was PBMCs or T cells enriched from blood (not recorded which). These receptors all come from a woman aged 40 to 50 who had been exposed to COVID-19. Each CDR3 is given with its conserved first and last residue. The order of the fields is V gene, clone size, J gene, CDR3 protein. A row's size may be missing; if present it is once, few, many or a size class.

TRBV7-3,once,TRBJ2-3,CASSRCRYF
TRBV7-2,.,TRBJ1-5,CASSLDRGSNQPQHF
TRBV6-5,.,TRBJ1-1,CASSRTGTGGTEAFF
TRBV18,once,TRBJ1-2,CASSWGDDSYGYTF
TRBV14,once,TRBJ1-3,CASSQDGQLSGNTIYF
TRBV30,.,TRBJ2-2,CAWSVSGGLIGELFF
TRBV14,once,TRBJ2-2,CASSSLASREAGELFF
TRBV7-2,.,TRBJ2-5,CASSPSPAGGQETQYF
TRBV4-3,.,TRBJ2-7,CASSQARTGTGADEQYF
TRBV7-2,once,TRBJ2-5,CASSPDPGRGVETQYF
TRBV5-8,.,TRBJ2-5,CASSGGLAGDQETQYF
TRBV19,.,TRBJ1-2,CASSITGTVYGYTF
TRBV5-4,.,TRBJ1-1,CASSGGQVEAEAFF
TRBV18,.,TRBJ1-2,CASSPVDRGQAGYTF
TRBV5-1,.,TRBJ1-1,CASSTRQGAEAFF
TRBV7-2,few,TRBJ2-7,CASNPLGRAHEQYF
TRBV7-2,.,TRBJ1-1,CASSLAPGLNTEAFF
TRBV20-1,.,TRBJ2-1,CSGRGDEQFF
TRBV6-5,.,TRBJ2-7,CASSRDKQYEQYF
TRBV6-5,.,TRBJ2-5,CAAQGAGETQYF
TRBV19,.,TRBJ2-7,CASSIRERGEQYF
TRBV7-8,once,TRBJ1-2,CASKGQGDGYTF
TRBV24-1,.,TRBJ1-2,CATSDLNGGYTF
TRBV7-8,once,TRBJ1-5,CASSRGTGDQPQHF
TRBV30,.,TRBJ1-6,CAWSRLKTGSNSPLHF
TRBV5-1,.,TRBJ1-1,CASSFGRGQPEAFF
TRBV19,.,TRBJ1-1,CASSRTWDRNTEAFF
TRBV9,.,TRBJ1-2,CASSVAQNEAGYTF
TRBV7-9,.,TRBJ2-7,CASSSNRDIPYEQYF
TRBV5-1,.,TRBJ1-1,CASSLGPRVVRNTEAFF
TRBV7-3,.,TRBJ2-5,CASSKRGVGETQYF
TRBV7-9,.,TRBJ1-1,CASSLAGRKNTEAFF
TRBV5-6,.,TRBJ2-1,CASRARVGWFF
TRBV6-1,.,TRBJ1-2,CASSEQGLGGYTF
TRBV7-8,.,TRBJ2-7,CASSLSGTGYEQYF
TRBV5-1,.,TRBJ1-2,CASSLDRGRYGYTF
TRBV7-3,.,TRBJ1-1,CASSRLFDTEAFF
TRBV11-3,.,TRBJ1-1,CASSFPQGAAPEAFF
TRBV27,.,TRBJ1-2,CASSTTGGQGPYGYTF
TRBV19,.,TRBJ1-2,CASRRGGQNYGYTF
TRBV9,.,TRBJ1-1,CASTIGQTNTEAFF
TRBV2,.,TRBJ1-6,CASSDGTANSPLHF
TRBV24-1,once,TRBJ2-2,CATRHWETGELFF
TRBV7-8,.,TRBJ2-7,CASSPGGGAWYEQYF
TRBV6-5,.,TRBJ2-2,CASSLRGGGELFF
TRBV2,.,TRBJ1-5,CASSARIYSNQPQHF
TRBV7-2,.,TRBJ1-1,CASSLRPGRSSLGTEAFF
TRBV19,.,TRBJ2-3,CASSIVATQGDTQYF
TRBV5-4,.,TRBJ2-1,CASSHGQGVYNEQFF
TRBV7-2,.,TRBJ2-7,CASTPREGYEQYF
TRBV29-1,.,TRBJ2-1,CSVGGGEQFF
TRBV3-1/TRBV3-2,.,TRBJ1-1,CASSTRLGTEAFF
TRBV19,.,TRBJ1-2,CASNSMAEANYGYTF